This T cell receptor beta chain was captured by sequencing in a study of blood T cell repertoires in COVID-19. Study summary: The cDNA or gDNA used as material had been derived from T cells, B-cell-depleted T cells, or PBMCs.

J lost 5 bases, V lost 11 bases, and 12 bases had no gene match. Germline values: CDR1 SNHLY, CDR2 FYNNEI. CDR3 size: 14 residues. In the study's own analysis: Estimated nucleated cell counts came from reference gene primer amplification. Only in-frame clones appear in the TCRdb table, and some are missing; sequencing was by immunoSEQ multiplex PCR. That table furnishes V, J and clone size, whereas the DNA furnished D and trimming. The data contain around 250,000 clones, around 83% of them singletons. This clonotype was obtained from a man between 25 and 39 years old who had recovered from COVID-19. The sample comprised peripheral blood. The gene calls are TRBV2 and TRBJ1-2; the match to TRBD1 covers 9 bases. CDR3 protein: CASVSQGARYGYTF. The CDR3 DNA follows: TGTGCCTCAGTATCACAGGGGGCCAGGTATGGCTACACCTTC.